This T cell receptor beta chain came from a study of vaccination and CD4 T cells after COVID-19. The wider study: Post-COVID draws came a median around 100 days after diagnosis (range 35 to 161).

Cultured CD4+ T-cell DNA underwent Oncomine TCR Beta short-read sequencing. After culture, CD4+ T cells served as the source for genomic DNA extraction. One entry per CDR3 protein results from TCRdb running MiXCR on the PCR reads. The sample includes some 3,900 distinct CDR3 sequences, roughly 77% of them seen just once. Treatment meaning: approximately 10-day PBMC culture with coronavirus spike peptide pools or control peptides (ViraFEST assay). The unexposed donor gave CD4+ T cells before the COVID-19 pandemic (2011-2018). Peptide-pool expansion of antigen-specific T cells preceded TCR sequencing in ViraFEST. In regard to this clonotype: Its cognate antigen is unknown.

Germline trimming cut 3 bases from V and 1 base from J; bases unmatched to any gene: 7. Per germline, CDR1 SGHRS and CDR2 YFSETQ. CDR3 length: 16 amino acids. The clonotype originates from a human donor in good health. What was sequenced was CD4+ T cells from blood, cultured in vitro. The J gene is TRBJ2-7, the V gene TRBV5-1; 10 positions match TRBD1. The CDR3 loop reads CASSSAGTGVSYEQYF. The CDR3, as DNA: TGCGCCAGCAGCTCGGCCGGGACAGGGGTTTCCTACGAGCAGTACTTC.